The clone carrying this TCR beta chain has just a few counts. Its antigen is not identified. The data derive from a study of blood T cells in healthy people across ages. The wider study: Through template switching, about one barcoded beta molecule was captured per two T cells, as measured in model experiments.

The V segment lost 4 bases and the J segment 2 bases; nucleotides outside the gene matches: 7. The CDR3 consists of 15 residues. The use of a sample-barcoded 5' primer and a J-beta primer mix characterized a second PCR of roughly 6 to 11 cycles. From the 5' RACE reads, TCRdb called clonotypes with MiXCR, one entry per CDR3 protein. The sample comprises about 1.5 million distinct CDR3 sequences, around 39% of which are singletons, and under 8% rests with the top ten. Notes on the study in general: Any conclusive comparison of naive versus antigen-experienced cells was prevented by using unsorted PBMCs.

The sequence came from a woman aged 18-29 years in good health. The chain joins TRBV12-3 or TRBV12-4 to TRBJ2-7; 8 nucleotides match TRBD1. The source material was blood. The CDR3 bases are TGTGCCAGCAGTTCCGACAGGGGATACCCCTACGAGCAGTACTTC. Its translation: CASSSDRGYPYEQYF.